This T cell receptor beta chain comes out of a study of cytomegalovirus exposure and HLA in healthy donors. Findings of the study overall: According to a later analysis, donors in an Asian-associated ancestry cluster reportedly had fewer N-insertions than the roughly 660-donor mean. Association of a missense DCLRE1C variant with TCR beta V- and J-gene trimming was reported in a later analysis.

Researchers ran the PCR with 60 Vbeta and 13 Jbeta primers. The table came from immunoSEQ multiplex PCR; TCRdb's copy has only in-frame clones and leaves some out. The sample records under 200,000 clones, 78% being singletons. Notes on this clone: Its antigen remains unknown.

This CDR3 is 15 amino acids long. Trimming cost V 0 bases and J 7 bases, with 17 bases left between them. Germline V CDR1 and CDR2: SGHKS, YYEKEE (reference sequence). This chain joins TRBV5-5 and TRBJ2-7, with a possible D match to TRBD2 (6 bases). The origin of this receptor is a woman between 50 and 59 years old in good health and CMV-seropositive. The material sequenced was PBMCs. The CDR3 here is CASSLDGQGLGEQYF. CDR3 DNA sequence: TGTGCCAGCAGCTTGGACGGTCAGGGACTGGGGGAGCAGTACTTC. Combining the CDR3 with reference TRBV5-5 and TRBJ2-7 gives the whole variable domain DAGVTQSPTHLIKTRGQQVTLRCSPISGHKSVSWYQQVLGQGPQFIFQYYEKEERGRGNFPDRFSARQFPNYSSELNVNALLLGDSALYLCASSLDGQGLGEQYFGPGTRLTVT.